This paragraph reports one T cell receptor beta chain. The trim removed 4 bases at V and 1 base at J, leaving 9 bases unmatched. Germline CDR1 reads SNHLY; CDR2 reads FYNNEI. The CDR3 extends over 17 amino acids. This specimen belongs to a study of blood T cell repertoires in COVID-19. Profiling relied on immunoSEQ multiplex PCR, and the TCRdb table lists in-frame clones only, not all of them. The top ten hold roughly 8.3% of the sample, which has some 100,000 clones, just over 85% seen once. The chain is built from TRBV2 and TRBJ1-3; 8 nucleotides agree with TRBD1. Sample: peripheral blood. The sequence was collected from a woman in her 70s with acute or convalescent COVID-19. CDR3 region: CASSGIGQGWSGNTIYF. The CDR3 DNA sequence: TGTGCCAGCAGTGGAATCGGACAGGGATGGTCTGGAAACACCATATATTTT.